This TCR beta chain stems from a study of Tregs in tolerant kidney transplant recipients. Comments on this clone: Its antigen is not identified.

Unstimulated regulatory T cells (CD4+CD25+CD127-), CD4+CD25- non-regulatory cells, CD4 and CD8 cells were FACS-sorted from thawed PBMCs. Study-wide findings and caveats: Biological reproducibility was not directly addressed in this study.

The ends were cut back, 4 bases at V and 7 bases at J, with 16 bases in the middle. The CDR3 consists of 14 residues. Germline CDR1 SGHVS, CDR2 FNYEAQ. The table came from immunoSEQ multiplex PCR; TCRdb's copy has only in-frame clones and leaves some out. This sample yields roughly 250,000 clones, of which roughly 84% are seen a single time; about 0.58% belongs to the top ten. This sequence was found in a human donor in good health. V usage is TRBV7-6 and J usage is TRBJ2-5; D call uncertain. What was sequenced was CD4+ T cells from blood. The CDR3 reads CASSSLRGPTTQYF. As DNA, the CDR3 is TGTGCCAGCAGCTCCCTACGTGGTCCGACGACCCAGTACTTC.